This entry lists 16 T cell receptor beta chains sequenced from one sample in a study of identical twins (dated by TCRdb to between 2015 and 2016). The library was produced with 5' RACE. Sequenced on an Illumina HiSeq 2000. Using fastp at Q25 and MiXCR, TCRdb reprocessed the public reads and kept productive beta chains. Each CDR3 protein gets just one entry, which takes the most common genes and DNA from the rows behind it. The sample contains about 340,000 distinct CDR3 sequences, roughly 10% of them found a single time. More than 8% of the sample rests with the top ten. The sample comprised naive T cells sorted from blood. The cell subset or site label corresponds to: cells isolated with a human naive T-cell isolation kit. The source is a woman aged 50 to 65 in good health.

The chain couples TRBV5-1 to TRBJ2-1, with D maybe TRBD1 (5 bases). Trimming pared 0 bases from V and 8 bases from J, leaving 6 bases between. This CDR3 region has 12 residues. CDR1 is SGHRS, CDR2 YFSETQ, per germline. The CDR3 protein is CASSLVGHEQFF. The CDR3 DNA is TGCGCCAGCAGCTTGGTGGGGCATGAGCAGTTCTTC.

This clonotype came up a few times. This sequence joins TRBV20-1 and TRBJ2-1, with 10 bases lining up with TRBD2. Germline values: CDR1 DFQATT, CDR2 SNEGSKA (reference sequence). The CDR3 runs to 18 residues. The junction had 13 bases not matched to a gene; V was cut back by 1 base and J by 4 bases. CDR3 nucleotide sequence: TGCAGTGCTAGAGTAGGAGTGAGGACTAGCGGAACGTACAATGAGCAGTTCTTC. It is translated as CSARVGVRTSGTYNEQFF.

This clonotype was counted many times. V and J are TRBV9 and TRBJ2-3; D is perhaps TRBD1 (6 bases). V gave up 4 bases and J gave up 6 bases, with 21 bases separating them. Per the germline V gene, CDR1 is SGDLS and CDR2 is YYNGEE. This CDR3 is built from 16 residues. The CDR3: CASSPGAGADWDTQYF. The CDR3 DNA sequence: TGTGCCAGCAGCCCAGGGGCAGGGGCCGACTGGGATACGCAGTATTTT.

The chain links TRBV5-1 to TRBJ2-1; TRBD1 is a possible D gene (6 bases). Germline loops: CDR1 SGHRS, CDR2 YFSETQ. CDR3 length equals 14 residues. V was shortened by 5 bases and J by 1 base, with 10 bases between the two germline ends. CDR3: CASRQGNSYNEQFF. The CDR3 DNA reads TGCGCCAGCAGACAGGGAAATTCCTACAATGAGCAGTTCTTC.

This clonotype was observed many times. The CDR3 nucleotides read TGCGCCAGCAGCTCGACAGGGGATGGTGAGCAGTTCTTC. Encoded protein: CASSSTGDGEQFF. V and J are TRBV5-1 and TRBJ2-1; 8 bases map to TRBD1. The V and J ends lost 3 bases and 9 bases, in that order; junction bases with no gene match: 5. The CDR3 length is 13 residues. The V gene's germline CDR1 is SGHRS and CDR2 YFSETQ.

This clonotype occurred many times. The rearrangement joins TRBV5-1 to TRBJ2-3; D is uncertain. The CDR3 has 14 amino acids. From germline, CDR1 is SGHRS and CDR2 YFSETQ. Trimming took 2 bases from V and 2 from J, leaving 9 bases between them. CDR3 sequence (DNA): TGCGCCAGCAGCTTCAGCCGTAACACAGATACGCAGTATTTT. Protein sequence: CASSFSRNTDTQYF. Looking up the rest from reference TRBV5-1 and TRBJ2-3 gives the full variable domain: KAGVTQTPRYLIKTRGQQVTLSCSPISGHRSVSWYQQTPGQGLQFLFEYFSETQRNKGNFPGRFSGRQFSNSRSEMNVSTLELGDSALYLCASSFSRNTDTQYFGPGTRLTVL.

This clonotype turned up a few times. V gene TRBV12-3 or TRBV12-4 combines with J gene TRBJ2-4; 9 bases are a match to TRBD1. J gave up 0 bases and V 5 bases, and 5 bases lay outside the gene matches. CDR3 size: 16 residues. This CDR3 is CASSTNRGLAKNIQYF. CDR3 DNA sequence: TGTGCCAGCAGTACCAACAGGGGGCTAGCCAAAAACATTCAGTACTTC.

There are a few counts of this clonotype. V is TRBV4-1 and J is TRBJ2-1; TRBD2 aligns across 8 bases. The length of the CDR3 is 14 residues. The ends lost 5 bases at V and 9 bases at J; junction bases unmatched: 9. Germline CDR1 is MGHRA and CDR2 is YSYEKL. The CDR3 loop is CASSIRSGTFEQFF. In DNA, the CDR3 is TGCGCCAGCAGCATCCGTAGCGGGACGTTTGAGCAGTTCTTC.

CDR3 sequence reads: CASSQGRYSNQPQHF. The DNA of the CDR3 is TGCGCCAGCAGCCAAGGACGGTATAGCAATCAGCCCCAGCATTTT. The chain employs TRBV4-1 and TRBJ1-5; D remains unclear. V lost 1 base to trimming and J lost 0 bases, with 7 bases between them. This CDR3 has 15 amino acids. Germline values: CDR1 MGHRA, CDR2 YSYEKL.

This clonotype has a count of ten or more. The genes are TRBV7-9 and TRBJ2-1, with 8 bases identical to TRBD2. Trimming cost V 7 bases and J 4 bases; bases outside gene matches: 9. CDR3 length: 15 amino acids. Germline lookup yields CDR1 SEHNR and CDR2 FQNEAQ (reference sequence). Here the CDR3 DNA reads TGTGCCAGCACCCTGAGTAGCGGGGAGTACAATGAGCAGTTCTTC. Residues: CASTLSSGEYNEQFF. Drawing the rest from reference TRBV7-9 and TRBJ2-1, the complete variable domain is DTGVSQNPRHKITKRGQNVTFRCDPISEHNRLYWYRQTLGQGPEFLTYFQNEAQLEKSRLLSDRFSAERPKGSFSTLEIQRTEQGDSAMYLCASTLSSGEYNEQFFGPGTRLTVL.

This clonotype showed up many times. The chain couples TRBV27 to TRBJ1-2; tentative D call: TRBD1 (6 bases). Germline CDR1 and CDR2: MNHEY and SMNVEV (reference sequence). The V end lost 6 bases, the J end lost 8 bases, and 28 bases lay between the germline ends. This CDR3 has 17 residues. The CDR3 loop is CASRKLGGSRGAEGYTF. CDR3 bases: TGTGCCAGCAGGAAATTGGGGGGCAGCAGGGGAGCAGAGGGCTACACCTTC.

Worth noting for this clonotype: One base away lies a much larger clone, so this may be a sequencing read error. This rearrangement joins TRBV20-1 to TRBJ2-3; D is possibly TRBD1 (5 bases). The J call may be faulty, since TRBJ1-5 better matches the DNA end. Germline CDR1 reads DFQATT; CDR2 reads SNEGSKA (reference sequence). This CDR3 is 14 amino acids long. The CDR3 sequence: CSATRDSFTDTQHF. The CDR3 DNA is TGCAGTGCTACCCGGGACTCCTTCACAGATACGCAGCATTTT.

The table lists this clonotype with many counts. This chain uses TRBV11-2 with TRBJ2-3, with 7 bases matching TRBD2. Germline CDR1 and CDR2: SGHAT and FQNNGV. After removal of 0 bases from V and 4 bases from J, the junction contained 4 bases not matched to a gene. This CDR3 is 15 amino acids long. The CDR3: CASSLEAGLSDTQYF. The DNA for the CDR3 is TGTGCCAGCAGCTTAGAAGCGGGACTATCAGATACGCAGTATTTT.

This clonotype was picked up a small number of times. This sequence joins TRBV29-1 and TRBJ2-2, with D perhaps TRBD1 (6 bases). V was clipped by 7 bases and J by 0 bases, with 15 bases between them. The CDR3 has 15 residues. In germline, CDR1 is SQVTM, CDR2 ANQGSEA. CDR3 protein: CSATGIRTNTGELFF. The CDR3 DNA is TGCAGCGCTACAGGGATTCGAACGAACACCGGGGAGCTGTTTTTT.

This clonotype was seen ten or more times. The V gene is TRBV3-1, the J gene TRBJ2-1; 9 bases align to TRBD2. The CDR3 is 14 amino acids. CDR1 and CDR2 from the germline V gene are LGHDT and YNNKEL (reference sequence). Trimming cost V 8 bases and J 6 bases; bases outside gene matches: 8. The CDR3 reads CASGGRASVNEQFF. The CDR3 coding sequence is TGTGCCAGCGGCGGGAGGGCCTCCGTCAATGAGCAGTTCTTC.

This clonotype turned up a few times. The chain has TRBV29-1 and TRBJ2-7, with no clear D. Germline loops: CDR1 SQVTM, CDR2 ANQGSEA. The CDR3 runs 12 residues. Between the trimmed V and J ends, which lost 4 bases and 0 bases, there was a span of 7 bases. CDR3 sequence: CSVVSLSYEQYF. CDR3 coding DNA: TGCAGCGTTGTATCGCTCTCCTACGAGCAGTACTTC.